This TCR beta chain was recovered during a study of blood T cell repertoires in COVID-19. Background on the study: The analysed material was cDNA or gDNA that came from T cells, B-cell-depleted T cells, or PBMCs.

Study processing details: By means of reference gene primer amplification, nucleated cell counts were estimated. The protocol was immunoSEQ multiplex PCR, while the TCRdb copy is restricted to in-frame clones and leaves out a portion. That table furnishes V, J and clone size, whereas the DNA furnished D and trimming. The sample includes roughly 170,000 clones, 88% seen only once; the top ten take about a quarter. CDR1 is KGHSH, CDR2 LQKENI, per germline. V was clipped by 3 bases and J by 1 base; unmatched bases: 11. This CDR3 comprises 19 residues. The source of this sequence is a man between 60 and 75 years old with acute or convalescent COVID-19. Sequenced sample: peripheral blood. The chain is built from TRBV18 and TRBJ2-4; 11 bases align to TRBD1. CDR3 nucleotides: TGTGCCAGCTCACCGACCACCGGACAGGGGGCCGGGGCCAAAAACATTCAGTACTTC. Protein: CASSPTTGQGAGAKNIQYF.